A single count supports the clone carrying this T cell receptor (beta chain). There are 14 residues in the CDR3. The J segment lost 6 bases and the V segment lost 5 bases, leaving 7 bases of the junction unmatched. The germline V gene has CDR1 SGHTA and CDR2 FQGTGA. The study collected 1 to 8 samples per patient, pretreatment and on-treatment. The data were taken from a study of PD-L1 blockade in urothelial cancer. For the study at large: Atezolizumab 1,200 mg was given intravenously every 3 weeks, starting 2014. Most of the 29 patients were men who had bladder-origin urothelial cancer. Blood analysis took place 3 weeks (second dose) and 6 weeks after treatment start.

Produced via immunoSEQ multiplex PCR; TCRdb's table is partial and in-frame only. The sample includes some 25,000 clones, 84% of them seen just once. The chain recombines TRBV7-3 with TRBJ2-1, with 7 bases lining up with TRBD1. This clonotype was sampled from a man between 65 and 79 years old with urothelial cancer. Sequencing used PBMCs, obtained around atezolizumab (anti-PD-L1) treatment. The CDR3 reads CASSLNRGRNEQFF. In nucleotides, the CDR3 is TGTGCCAGCAGCCTAAACAGGGGCCGCAATGAGCAGTTCTTC.